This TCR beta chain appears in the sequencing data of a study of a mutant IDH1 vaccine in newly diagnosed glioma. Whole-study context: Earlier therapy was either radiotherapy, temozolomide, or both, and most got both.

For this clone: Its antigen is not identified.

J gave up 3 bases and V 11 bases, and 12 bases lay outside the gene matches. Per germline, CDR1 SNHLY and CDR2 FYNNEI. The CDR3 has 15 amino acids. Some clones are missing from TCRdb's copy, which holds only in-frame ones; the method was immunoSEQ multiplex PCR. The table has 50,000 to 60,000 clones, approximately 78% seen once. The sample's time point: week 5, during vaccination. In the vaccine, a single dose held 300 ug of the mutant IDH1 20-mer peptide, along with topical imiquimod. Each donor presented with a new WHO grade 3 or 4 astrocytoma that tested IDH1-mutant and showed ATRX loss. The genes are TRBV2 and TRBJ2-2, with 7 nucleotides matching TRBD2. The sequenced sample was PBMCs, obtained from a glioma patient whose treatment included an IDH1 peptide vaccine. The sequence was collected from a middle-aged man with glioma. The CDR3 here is CAGRGEGRHTGELFF. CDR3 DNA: TGTGCCGGTCGAGGGGAGGGAAGACACACCGGGGAGCTGTTTTTT.